Below are 25 T cell receptor beta chains sequenced from a single sample in a study of blood T cells in healthy people across ages. Primers used in a second PCR of roughly 6 to 12 cycles were a sample-barcoded 5' primer and a J-beta primer mix. Via MiXCR, TCRdb re-called the 5' RACE reads, giving one row per CDR3 protein. The profile shows some 1.1 million distinct CDR3 sequences, about two fifths of them singletons. Sample: blood. The origin of the receptors is a man aged 18 to 30 in good health.

The chain has TRBV6-1 and TRBJ1-1; D may be TRBD1 (6 bases). Germline assignment: CDR1 MNHNS and CDR2 SASEGT. This CDR3 is built from 14 residues. Trimming shortened V by 6 bases and J by 3 bases, and 14 bases separated the two germline ends. This CDR3 reads CASRPQGSYTEAFF. The CDR3 nucleotides read TGTGCCAGCAGACCTCAGGGGTCGTACACTGAAGCTTTCTTT.

The V call is TRBV3-1, the J call TRBJ2-7, with D possibly called TRBD1 or TRBD2 (5 bases each). The closer fit of TRBJ2-5 to the DNA end suggests the J call may be wrong. In germline, CDR1 is LGHDT, CDR2 YNNKEL (reference sequence). The CDR3 length is 15 residues. The CDR3 loop is CASSQGGVDRGTQYF. CDR3 nucleotide sequence: TGTGCCAGCAGCCAAGGAGGGGTTGACCGAGGGACCCAGTACTTC.

The sample holds a few counts of this clonotype. The chain joins TRBV5-1 to TRBJ2-6; D gene uncertain. V shed 3 bases and J shed 0 bases, with 10 bases lying between them. The CDR3 has 16 residues. CDR1 SGHRS and CDR2 YFSETQ come from the germline V gene. The CDR3 sequence: CASSSRQGSGANVLTF. CDR3 in DNA: TGCGCCAGCAGCTCCCGACAAGGCTCTGGGGCCAACGTCCTGACTTTC.

This CDR3 reads CASSYGLAGTTQYF. In DNA, the CDR3 is TGTGCCAGCAGTTACGGACTAGCGGGGACAACCCAGTACTTC. The chain couples TRBV6-5 to TRBJ2-5, with 12 bases fitting TRBD2. This CDR3 has 14 amino acids. The V segment lost 2 bases and the J segment 8 bases; nucleotides outside the gene matches: 3. CDR1 is MNHEY, CDR2 SVGAGI, per germline.

Concerning this clonotype: The junction departs from germline at one end; a sequencing error may be responsible. The chain links TRBV6-1 to TRBJ1-3, with D possibly matching TRBD1 (6 bases). This CDR3 region has 13 residues. Germline CDR1 MNHNS, CDR2 SASEGT. The DNA for the CDR3 is TGTGCTAGCTCAGGGGTGGCCGGAACCACCATATATTTT. Encoded protein: CASSGVAGTTIYF.

The rearrangement joins TRBV6-5 to TRBJ2-1; D unclear. This CDR3 contains 13 residues. Germline CDR1 reads MNHEY; CDR2 reads SVGAGI. Trimming stripped 6 bases from V and 4 bases from J, with 10 bases between. CDR3 in amino acids: CASRLSLYNEQFF. The CDR3 region has the DNA TGTGCCAGCAGACTATCCCTATACAATGAGCAGTTCTTC.

J is TRBJ2-5 and V is TRBV27, with TRBD2 matching 14 bases. The J call may not be correct, given that the DNA end is closer to TRBJ2-7. This CDR3 spans 16 amino acids. Germline CDR1 is MNHEY and CDR2 is SMNVEV (reference sequence). CDR3 region: CASSSRLAGGLVEQYF. As DNA, the CDR3 is TGTGCCAGCAGTTCCCGACTAGCGGGGGGGCTGGTCGAGCAGTACTTC.

This chain links TRBV7-2 with TRBJ2-2; D remains unclear. CDR3 length: 15 amino acids. Trimming shortened V by 2 bases and J by 0 bases, and 7 bases separated the two germline ends. CDR1 and CDR2 from the germline V gene are SGHTA and FQGNSA. CDR3 bases: TGTGCCAGCAGCTTATTACACGCGAACACCGGGGAGCTGTTTTTT. Translating gives CASSLLHANTGELFF.

J is TRBJ2-5 and V is TRBV28; a weak D match, TRBD1 (6 bases). This CDR3 has 15 residues. The V end lost 2 bases, the J end lost 3 bases, and 13 bases lay between the germline ends. CDR1 and CDR2 from the germline V gene are MDHEN and SYDVKM. CDR3 sequence: CASSLGATGKETQYF. The CDR3 DNA reads as TGTGCCAGCAGTTTAGGAGCTACAGGGAAAGAGACCCAGTACTTC.

In this sample, this clonotype turned up a few times. The chain carries TRBV6-5 and TRBJ2-3, with 7 bases aligning to TRBD1. V was clipped by 0 bases and J by 1 base; unmatched bases: 4. Germline V CDR1 and CDR2: MNHEY, SVGAGI. The CDR3 has 16 residues. The DNA of the CDR3 is TGTGCCAGCAGTTACTCAGGACAGGTGGGCACAGATACGCAGTATTTT. As protein: CASSYSGQVGTDTQYF.

This sequence joins TRBV21-1 and TRBJ2-5; TRBD1 is the table's D call, not checked against the DNA. TRBV21-1 constitutes a pseudogene. The CDR3 runs to 20 residues. Here the CDR3 reads CASSNESGAGGVTQLETQYF. In DNA form, the CDR3 reads TGTGCCAGCAGCAACGAGTCAGGGGCAGGGGGGGTCACGCAGTTAGAGACCCAGTACTTC.

This clonotype was found a few times. This chain links TRBV20-1 with TRBJ1-4; no definite D call. CDR1 and CDR2 from the germline V gene are DFQATT and SNEGSKA (reference sequence). This CDR3 contains 14 residues. The germline V and J ends were trimmed by 2 bases and 7 bases, with 14 bases remaining between them. CDR3 nucleotide sequence: TGCAGTGCTAGATCGGAAGTAGACTTTGAAAAACTGTTTTTT. As protein: CSARSEVDFEKLFF.

The V gene is TRBV6-2 or TRBV6-3, the J gene TRBJ2-2, with D uncertain. Trimming took off 6 bases at V and 4 bases at J, with 9 bases between the two ends. Germline CDR1 is MNHEY and CDR2 is SVGEGT. The CDR3 is made up of 13 amino acids. CDR3 DNA: TGTGCCAGCAGGGTCCAAGGCACCGGGGAGCTGTTTTTT. Residues: CASRVQGTGELFF.

The chain has TRBV9 and TRBJ2-3; 11 bases fit TRBD2. With 1 base clipped from V and 2 bases from J, the junction kept 12 bases outside the gene matches. CDR1 SGDLS and CDR2 YYNGEE come from the germline V gene. The CDR3 is 19 amino acids. The DNA of the CDR3 is TGTGCCAGCAGCGTATGGTCTAGCGGGGGGCCAACCTTCACAGATACGCAGTATTTT. This translates into CASSVWSSGGPTFTDTQYF.

This chain joins TRBV4-1 and TRBJ2-7; either TRBD1 or TRBD2 may supply D (5 bases each). Germline loops: CDR1 MGHRA, CDR2 YSYEKL. V was shortened by 1 base and J by 7 bases, with 20 bases between the two germline ends. The CDR3 length is 16 residues. For the CDR3, the DNA is TGCGCCAGCAGCCAAGGAGGGGATGTTTCCTACAATGAGCAGTACTTC. This translates into CASSQGGDVSYNEQYF.

This clonotype appeared a few times. This chain links TRBV11-1 with TRBJ1-2; TRBD1 is a possible D gene (6 bases). Per germline, CDR1 SGHAT and CDR2 FQDESV (reference sequence). The CDR3 is 16 residues long. V was shortened by 5 bases and J by 4 bases, with 20 bases between the two germline ends. CDR3 in DNA: TGTGCCAGCAGCAAGGGACGGGACACGGCGACCTATGGCTACACCTTC. This sequence encodes CASSKGRDTATYGYTF.

This clonotype occurred a few times. The V gene is TRBV6-2 or TRBV6-3, the J gene TRBJ1-5, with unresolved D. The CDR3 runs 13 residues. Trimming stripped 2 bases from V and 4 bases from J, with 6 bases between. Germline V CDR1 and CDR2: MNHEY, SVGEGT. The CDR3 DNA reads TGTGCCAGCAGTTACCATACGAATCAGCCCCAGCATTTT. The encoded protein is CASSYHTNQPQHF.

V is TRBV12-3 or TRBV12-4 and J is TRBJ1-2, with unresolved D. The CDR3 extends over 15 amino acids. V shed 3 bases and J shed 1 base, with 12 bases lying between them. The CDR3 sequence: CASSFLPRINYGYTF. CDR3 coding DNA: TGTGCCAGCAGTTTCCTTCCACGGATTAACTATGGCTACACCTTC.

The chain has TRBV12-3 or TRBV12-4 and TRBJ1-2; D is unclear. V was shortened by 6 bases and J by 7 bases, with 12 bases between the two germline ends. The length of the CDR3 is 12 residues. DNA for the CDR3: TGTGCCAGCAGCCCGAGTACCGCTGGCTACACCTTC. Amino acids: CASSPSTAGYTF.

This clonotype was seen a handful of times. This chain uses TRBV7-9 with TRBJ2-3; D is uncertain. The V gene's germline CDR1 is SEHNR and CDR2 FQNEAQ (reference sequence). V lost 2 bases and J 4 bases, leaving 7 bases between the germline ends. The CDR3 has 13 amino acids. In nucleotides, the CDR3 is TGTGCCAGCAGCTTACAAGTTTCAGATACGCAGTATTTT. It is translated as CASSLQVSDTQYF.

The V call is TRBV20-1, the J call TRBJ1-2; unclear D gene. The V end lost 1 base, the J end lost 2 bases, and 8 bases lay between the germline ends. The germline V gene encodes CDR1 DFQATT and CDR2 SNEGSKA (reference sequence). CDR3 length equals 13 residues. The CDR3 nucleotides read TGCAGTGCTAGAGTTTCACAGAACTATGGCTACACCTTC. This sequence encodes CSARVSQNYGYTF.

This sequence joins TRBV4-3 and TRBJ2-2; D gene ambiguous. Germline loops: CDR1 LGHNA, CDR2 YSLEER. This CDR3 has 15 residues. The germline V and J ends were trimmed by 0 bases and 6 bases, with 11 bases remaining between them. The CDR3 nucleotides read TGCGCCAGCAGCCAAGATCAGCAGAAGTCCGGGGAGCTGTTTTTT. This encodes CASSQDQQKSGELFF.

The rearrangement links TRBV4-1 to TRBJ2-7; TRBD2 might be the D (5 bases). The V gene lost 4 bases and the J gene lost 7 bases, with 23 bases spanning the gap. The CDR3 sequence is 16 residues long. Germline CDR1 is MGHRA and CDR2 is YSYEKL. The CDR3 loop reads CASSPLPRGKELEQYF. The CDR3 DNA reads TGCGCCAGCAGCCCACTACCCCGGGGAAAAGAACTTGAGCAGTACTTC.

This clonotype showed up many times. The V and J genes are TRBV6-2 or TRBV6-3 and TRBJ2-7; tentative D call: TRBD2 (5 bases). Trimming left V 6 bases short and J 0 bases short, with 15 bases between. Germline V lookup: CDR1 MNHEY, CDR2 SVGEGT. The CDR3 runs 15 residues. The CDR3, as DNA: TGTGCCAGCAGGGATGAGAGGGATCTCTCCTACGAGCAGTACTTC. Translating gives CASRDERDLSYEQYF.

The chain has TRBV5-4 and TRBJ1-1; 7 bases match TRBD1. Losses at the gene ends were 9 bases for V and 0 bases for J; bases not matched to a gene: 8. The CDR3 is 14 residues long. Germline V gene sequence: CDR1 SGHNT, CDR2 YYREEE (reference sequence). CDR3 sequence (DNA): TGTGCCATTCAGGGGGGGACAATGAACACTGAAGCTTTCTTT. As protein: CAIQGGTMNTEAFF.